The entry that follows covers one T cell receptor beta chain sequence. What it binds is not known. These data belong to a study of T cells in Graves' hyperthyroidism and ophthalmopathy. Overall study: Before any treatment, at initial diagnosis, peripheral blood was collected.

Amplified TCR beta CDR3 regions derived from RNA transcripts. The primer set for the first-round RT-PCR of the TCR CDR3 was HTBI. TCRdb re-called the multiplex PCR reads with MiXCR, one entry per CDR3 protein. The top ten clones hold around a third of a sample with under 450,000 distinct CDR3 sequences, approximately 18% of them seen once. Notes on the study in general: Ophthalmopathy, as predicted by the model, came a median approximately 6.5 months after the prediction.

V lost 2 bases to trimming and J lost 3 bases; unmatched junction nucleotides: 4. The CDR3 loop spans 15 amino acids. Germline CDR1 and CDR2: MGHRA and YSYEKL. The genes are TRBV4-1 and TRBJ1-2; 9 nucleotides agree with TRBD1. Material: blood. The clonotype comes from a woman aged 25 to 39 with Graves' hyperthyroidism that later progressed to Graves' ophthalmopathy. The CDR3 coding sequence is TGCGCCAGCAGCCAAATACAGGGGGCCGACTATGGCTACACCTTC. It codes for CASSQIQGADYGYTF.